The rows below give T cell receptor beta chains drawn from one sample of a study of T cell responses to AZD1222 COVID-19 vaccine. The protocol was immunoSEQ multiplex PCR, while the TCRdb copy is restricted to in-frame clones and leaves out a portion. The sample includes about 260,000 clones, more than 80% seen only once; the top ten take approximately 0.52%. Sequencing was performed on peripheral blood, taken on day 0 of AZD1222 vaccination. These receptor sequences come from an adult in good health. Each CDR3 is given with its conserved first and last residue. D genes are given only for firm matches. Clone size is not always given. Where it is, it says once, few, many or a class for expanded clones.

d_call	clone_size	v_call	j_call	cdr3_nt	cdr3_aa
TRBD1	NA	TRBV5-1	TRBJ1-1	TGCGCCAGCAGCTTTGGACAGGGGGGAGGAACTGAAGCTTTCTTT	CASSFGQGGGTEAFF
NA	NA	TRBV6-2/TRBV6-3	TRBJ1-2	TGTGCCAGCAGTCGGGACGGCAGCTACACCTTC	CASSRDGSYTF
NA	NA	TRBV28	TRBJ2-7	TGTGCCAGCGGCGAGCAGTACTTC	CASGEQYF
NA	NA	TRBV12-3/TRBV12-4	TRBJ1-5	TGTGCCAGCAGTCCCCGGGAAGGCACCAAACATTTT	CASSPREGTKHF
NA	NA	TRBV4-1	TRBJ1-2	TGCGCCAGCAGCCAAGAGGCCTATGGCTACACCTTC	CASSQEAYGYTF
NA	NA	TRBV2	TRBJ2-3	TGTGCCAGCAGCCAGGACACATTAGGGACCAATACGCAGTATTTT	CASSQDTLGTNTQYF
NA	NA	TRBV5-5	TRBJ2-1	TGTGCCAGCAGTCGCCCATGGGCCAAGCGCTCCTACAATGAGCAGTTCTTC	CASSRPWAKRSYNEQFF
NA	NA	TRBV5-1	TRBJ2-6	TGCGCCAGCAGCTTGGAGTCTGGGGCCAACGTCCTGACTTTC	CASSLESGANVLTF
TRBD1	NA	TRBV5-1	TRBJ1-2	TGCGCCAGCAGCTTGGAAGGGACAGTACATGGCTACACCTTC	CASSLEGTVHGYTF
NA	NA	TRBV28	TRBJ1-2	TGTGCCAGCAGTTCCCCAGGGGACGACTATGGCTACACCTTC	CASSSPGDDYGYTF
NA	NA	TRBV28	TRBJ1-1	TGTGCCAGCAGTTTACGAGGACGGCTGAACACTGAAGCTTTCTTT	CASSLRGRLNTEAFF
NA	NA	TRBV9	TRBJ2-1	TGTGCCAGCAGCTCCAGGAGGAATGAGCAGTTCTTC	CASSSRRNEQFF
NA	NA	TRBV28	TRBJ1-4	TGTGCCAGCAGTTTAGATGGGGGGATCATCCTAAATGAAAAACTGTTTTTT	CASSLDGGIILNEKLFF
NA	few	TRBV4-3	TRBJ1-5	TGCGCCAGCTCGGTCCGGGTTAGCAATCAGCCCCAGCATTTT	CASSVRVSNQPQHF
NA	NA	TRBV30	TRBJ2-3	TGTGCCTGGAGTGCGGACAGTCTCGCAGATACGCAGTATTTT	CAWSADSLADTQYF
NA	NA	TRBV7-9	TRBJ1-5	TGTGCCAGCCCTAGGGGGTCCGCGAGCAATCAGCCCCAGCATTTT	CASPRGSASNQPQHF